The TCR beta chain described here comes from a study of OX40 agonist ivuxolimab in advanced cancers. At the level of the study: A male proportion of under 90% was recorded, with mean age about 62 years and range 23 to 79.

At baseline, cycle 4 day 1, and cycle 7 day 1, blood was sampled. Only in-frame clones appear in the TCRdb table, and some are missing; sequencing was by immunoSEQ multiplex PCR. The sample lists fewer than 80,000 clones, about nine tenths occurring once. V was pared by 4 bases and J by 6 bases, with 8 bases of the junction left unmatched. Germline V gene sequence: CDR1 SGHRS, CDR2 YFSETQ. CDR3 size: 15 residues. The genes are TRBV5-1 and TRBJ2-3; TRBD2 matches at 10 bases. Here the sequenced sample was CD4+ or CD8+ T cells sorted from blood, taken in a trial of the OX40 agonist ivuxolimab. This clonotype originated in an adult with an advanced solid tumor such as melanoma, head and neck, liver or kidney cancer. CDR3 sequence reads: CASSLPSGGADTQYF. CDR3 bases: TGCGCCAGCAGCCTCCCTAGCGGGGGCGCGGATACGCAGTATTTT.